These T cell receptor beta chains were read from a single sample in a study of blood T cell repertoires in COVID-19. TCRdb keeps only in-frame clones here, not all; method: immunoSEQ multiplex PCR. The sample has approximately 110,000 clones, 75% to 90% seen once. Sequences were obtained from peripheral blood. These receptors were obtained from a woman aged 55-69 years with COVID-19, enrolled during active disease. The CDR3 runs from the conserved cysteine through the conserved F or W. The D gene is left open where the match is weak. Clone size is given for some rows only: seen once, a few or many times, or a class if the clone is expanded.

J | D | size | V | CDR3
TRBJ1-4 | TRBD1 | - | TRBV6-5 | CASIPGQGAGEKLFF
TRBJ1-2 | - | - | TRBV19 | CASNPPTDYYGYTF
TRBJ1-3 | - | - | TRBV7-9 | CASSEGRNGNTIYF
TRBJ2-1 | TRBD2 | - | TRBV6-5 | CASTTGGINNEQFF
TRBJ2-1 | TRBD2 | - | TRBV4-1 | CASSQGLAGENEQFF
TRBJ2-7 | - | - | TRBV14 | CASSLGGEQYF
TRBJ1-6 | - | - | TRBV7-2 | CASSHGGKNSPLHF
TRBJ1-4 | - | - | TRBV19 | CASTDSRTVIEKLFF
TRBJ2-5 | TRBD1 | - | TRBV19 | CASSSDREETQYF
TRBJ2-7 | TRBD1 | - | TRBV7-6 | CASSFEPGTGAYEQYF
TRBJ1-3 | - | once | TRBV6-5 | CASSPRHRSGNTIYF
TRBJ2-3 | TRBD1 | - | TRBV28 | CASSFGTGSDTQYF
TRBJ2-5 | - | - | TRBV6-6 | CASTPFFQETQYF
TRBJ1-2 | TRBD1 | - | TRBV7-2 | CASSPETGRSYGYTF
TRBJ1-1 | - | - | TRBV12-5 | CASGLVRGGTEAFF
TRBJ1-2 | - | - | TRBV11-2 | CASSPRRLTANYGYTF
TRBJ1-2 | - | few | TRBV7-2 | CASSLGSYGYTF
TRBJ1-2 | - | - | TRBV5-6 | CASSLAGVYGYTF
TRBJ2-5 | - | - | TRBV30 | CAWGAGGVQETQYF
TRBJ1-2 | TRBD1 | - | TRBV28 | CASKGYRGPEGYTF
TRBJ1-2 | - | - | TRBV6-6 | CASSYEQALTGYGYTF
TRBJ2-7 | TRBD2 | - | TRBV4-2 | CASSLEGLAGVEQYF
TRBJ2-2 | TRBD1 | - | TRBV12-5 | CASGSGTGETGELFF
TRBJ1-1 | - | - | TRBV5-1 | CASSPIGGAPGNTEAFF
TRBJ1-4 | TRBD1 | once | TRBV19 | CASSETGTEALKLFF
TRBJ2-1 | TRBD1 | - | TRBV19 | CASSNRQGSYNEQFF
TRBJ2-1 | TRBD1 | - | TRBV11-3 | CASSVGTGPWGEQFF
TRBJ2-4 | - | - | TRBV28 | CASRTTGYESKNIQYF
TRBJ1-4 | TRBD1 | few | TRBV6-2/TRBV6-3 | CASSMTGRTTNEKLFF
TRBJ2-7 | - | - | TRBV7-9 | CASSIDTYEQYF
TRBJ2-1 | - | once | TRBV18 | CASLPQGGGYNEQFF
TRBJ2-7 | - | - | TRBV4-1 | CASSLSRFSYEQYF
TRBJ2-6 | - | - | TRBV5-1 | CASSETSGVLGANVLTF
TRBJ2-1 | - | - | TRBV6-4 | CASSDSGLSNEQFF
TRBJ1-6 | TRBD1 | - | TRBV9 | CASSAGQGNNSPLHF